This T cell receptor (beta chain) was found in a study of T cells in Graves' hyperthyroidism and ophthalmopathy. Broader study findings: Blood samples included most of the expanded thyroid clonotypes exceeding 0.001. Stable hyperthyroidism was separated from ophthalmopathy by a model based on 13 V-J features. Ophthalmopathy was identified by the model a median around 6.3 months ahead of onset.

In regard to this clonotype: Its specificity is not known.

Clinicians diagnosed patients from clinical symptoms, serum thyroxine and TRAb, thyroid ultrasound and orbital computed tomography. RNA transcripts provided the source from which TCR beta CDR3 regions were amplified. A set of HTBI primers served as the primers for a first-round RT-PCR of the TCR CDR3. MiXCR was run by TCRdb on the multiplex PCR reads, yielding one entry per CDR3 protein. The sample includes 490,000 or so distinct CDR3 sequences, 40% to 50% of them seen just once. This sequence was found in an adult woman with Graves' disease, either hyperthyroidism or ophthalmopathy (not recorded which). Sequencing was carried out using peripheral blood or thyroid tissue (not recorded which).

The CDR3 DNA reads as TGTGCCAGTAGCCGAGGGGGAGTAACCTACGAGCAGTACTTC. Translation: CASSRGGVTYEQYF. The chain uses TRBV19 and TRBJ2-7; perhaps TRBD1 as D (6 bases). CDR3 length equals 14 residues. Germline-derived CDR1 and CDR2 are LNHDA and SQIVND (reference sequence). The V end was cut by 6 bases, the J end by 2 bases, with 14 bases between. The whole variable domain, remainder taken from reference TRBV19 and TRBJ2-7, is DGGITQSPKYLFRKEGQNVTLSCEQNLNHDAMYWYRQDPGQGLRLIYYSQIVNDFQKGDIAEGYSVSREKKESFPLTVTSAQKNPTAFYLCASSRGGVTYEQYFGPGTRLTVT.